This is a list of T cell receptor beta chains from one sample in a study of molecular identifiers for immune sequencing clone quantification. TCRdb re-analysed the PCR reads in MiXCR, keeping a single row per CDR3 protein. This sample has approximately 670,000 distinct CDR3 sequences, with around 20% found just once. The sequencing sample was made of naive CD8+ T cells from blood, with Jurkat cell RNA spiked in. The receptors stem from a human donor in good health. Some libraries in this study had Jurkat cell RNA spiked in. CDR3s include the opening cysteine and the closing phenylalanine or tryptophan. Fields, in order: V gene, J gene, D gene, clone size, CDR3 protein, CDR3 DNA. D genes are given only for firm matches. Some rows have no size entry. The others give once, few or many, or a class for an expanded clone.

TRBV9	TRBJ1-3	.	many	CASSGTGNTIYF	TGTGCCAGCAGCGGGACTGGAAACACCATATATTTT
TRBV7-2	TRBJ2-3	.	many	CASSLRGGRADTQYF	TGTGCCAGCAGCTTAAGGGGGGGCCGGGCAGATACGCAGTATTTT
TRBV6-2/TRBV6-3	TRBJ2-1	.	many	CASNPRGGNEQFF	TGTGCCAGCAATCCCAGGGGGGGAAATGAGCAGTTCTTC
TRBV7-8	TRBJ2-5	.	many	CASSPLLATYF	TGTGCCAGCAGCCCCCTCCTAGCCACCTACTTC
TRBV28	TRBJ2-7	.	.	CASSFPPGGYWGEQYF	TGTGCCAGCAGTTTTCCGCCAGGAGGCTACTGGGGGGAGCAGTACTTC
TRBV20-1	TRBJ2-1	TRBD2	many	CSAPSLAGVYNEQFF	TGCAGTGCTCCATCCCTAGCGGGAGTTTACAATGAGCAGTTCTTC
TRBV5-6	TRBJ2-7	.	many	CASSPARAPHEQYF	TGTGCCAGCAGCCCGGCCAGGGCTCCCCACGAGCAGTACTTC
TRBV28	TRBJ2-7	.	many	CASLRDNRNEQYF	TGTGCCAGCCTCCGGGACAACCGGAACGAGCAGTACTTC
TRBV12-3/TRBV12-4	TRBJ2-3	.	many	CASSLRGRIAGIDGDTQYF	TGTGCCAGCAGTCTCAGGGGGCGGATAGCGGGGATTGATGGAGATACGCAGTATTTT
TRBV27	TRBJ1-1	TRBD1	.	CASVKQGANTEAFF	TGTGCCAGCGTGAAACAGGGGGCGAACACTGAAGCTTTCTTT
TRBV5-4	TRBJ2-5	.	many	CASSFNHQETQYF	TGTGCCAGCAGCTTTAACCACCAAGAGACCCAGTACTTC
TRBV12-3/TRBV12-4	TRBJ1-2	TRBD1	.	CASSGWTGGTVDYGYTF	TGTGCCAGCAGTGGGTGGACAGGGGGTACTGTAGACTATGGCTACACCTTC
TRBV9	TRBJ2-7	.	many	CASSVETGTEQYF	TGTGCCAGCAGCGTAGAGACGGGCACCGAGCAGTACTTC
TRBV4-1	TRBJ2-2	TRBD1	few	CASSQDWDRAGSGELFF	TGCGCCAGCAGCCAAGATTGGGACAGGGCAGGGTCCGGGGAGCTGTTTTTT
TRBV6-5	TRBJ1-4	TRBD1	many	CASSWTGEDEKLFF	TGTGCCAGCAGTTGGACAGGGGAAGACGAAAAACTGTTTTTT
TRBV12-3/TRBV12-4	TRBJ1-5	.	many	CASSSSPGLREPQHF	TGTGCCAGCAGCTCAAGCCCAGGGCTGCGTGAGCCCCAGCATTTT
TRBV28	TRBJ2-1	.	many	CASSFSRGSSYNEQFF	TGTGCCAGCAGTTTTAGTCGGGGTAGCTCCTACAATGAGCAGTTCTTC
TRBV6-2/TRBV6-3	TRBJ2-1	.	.	CASSRRGPNEQFF	TGTGCCAGCAGCAGACGGGGCCCTAATGAGCAGTTCTTC
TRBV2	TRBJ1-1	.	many	CASSEARAASGNTEAFF	TGTGCCAGCAGTGAAGCGCGGGCAGCGTCAGGGAACACTGAAGCTTTCTTT
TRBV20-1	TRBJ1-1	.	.	CGARFYEAFF	TGCGGTGCTCGCTTTTACGAAGCTTTCTTT
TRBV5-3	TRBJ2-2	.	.	CASSSDVDGGFTGELFF	TGTGCCAGCAGCTCGGATGTGGACGGGGGTTTTACCGGGGAGCTGTTTTTT
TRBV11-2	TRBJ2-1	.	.	CASSLTLVLGNEQFF	TGTGCCAGCAGCTTAACGCTAGTCTTGGGGAATGAGCAGTTCTTC
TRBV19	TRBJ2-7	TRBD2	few	CASGWAGREEEQYF	TGTGCCAGTGGTTGGGCAGGGAGGGAGGAGGAGCAGTACTTC
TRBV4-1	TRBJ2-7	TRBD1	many	CASSQARTGFENEQYF	TGCGCCAGCAGCCAAGCCCGGACAGGGTTCGAAAACGAGCAGTACTTC
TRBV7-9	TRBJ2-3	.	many	CASSIGRADTQYF	TGTGCCAGCAGCATTGGCCGCGCAGATACGCAGTATTTT